This TCR beta chain was captured in a study of OX40 agonist ivuxolimab in advanced cancers. Trimming pared 4 bases from V and 4 bases from J, leaving 16 bases between. From germline, CDR1 is MDHEN and CDR2 SYDVKM. The CDR3 has 15 residues. Profiling relied on immunoSEQ multiplex PCR, and the TCRdb table lists in-frame clones only, not all of them. The sample shows about 99,000 clones, approximately 95% of them seen only once. The receptor comes from an adult with an advanced solid tumor such as melanoma, head and neck, liver or kidney cancer. The sample in question was CD4+ or CD8+ T cells sorted from blood, obtained in a trial of the OX40 agonist ivuxolimab. This chain uses TRBV28 with TRBJ1-2; D possibly corresponds to TRBD1 (6 bases). The CDR3 sequence is CASSYRGGGGYGYTF. The CDR3 region has the DNA TGTGCCAGCAGTTATCGAGGGGGGGGCGGCTATGGCTACACCTTC.